The rows below give T cell receptor beta chains drawn from one sample of a study of CD8 T cells in ankylosing spondylitis. TCRdb re-derived calls from the 5' RACE reads in MiXCR, one entry per CDR3 protein. In the table there are more than 250,000 distinct CDR3 sequences, under 8.5% of which are singletons. Sequenced input: blood, either unsorted or a sorted T cell fraction (not recorded which). The origin of the receptors is a male donor with ankylosing spondylitis. Both conserved end residues are part of each CDR3. The D gene is left open where the match is weak. For some rows the clone size is stated as once, few or many, or as a class when expanded; others skip it.

J gene: TRBJ2-5; clone size: .; V gene: TRBV29-1; CDR3 length: 13; D gene: .; CDR3 protein: CSVDWGDQETQYF; CDR3 DNA: TGCAGCGTTGATTGGGGGGACCAAGAGACCCAGTACTTC
J gene: TRBJ2-1; clone size: many; V gene: TRBV5-6; CDR3 length: 16; D gene: TRBD1; CDR3 protein: CASSSGTGIPYNEQFF; CDR3 DNA: TGTGCCAGCAGCTCCGGGACAGGGATCCCTTACAATGAGCAGTTCTTC
J gene: TRBJ2-5; clone size: many; V gene: TRBV10-3; CDR3 length: 16; D gene: TRBD2; CDR3 protein: CAISEPHAGGQETQYF; CDR3 DNA: TGTGCCATCAGTGAACCCCACGCGGGAGGTCAGGAGACCCAGTACTTC
J gene: TRBJ2-7; clone size: .; V gene: TRBV28; CDR3 length: 15; D gene: .; CDR3 protein: CASSQTTGFSYEQYF; CDR3 DNA: TGTGCCAGCAGTCAGACTACAGGTTTTTCCTACGAGCAGTACTTC
J gene: TRBJ1-2; clone size: few; V gene: TRBV29-1; CDR3 length: 13; D gene: TRBD1; CDR3 protein: CSVDRQGDYGYTF; CDR3 DNA: TGCAGCGTTGATCGCCAGGGGGACTATGGCTACACCTTC
J gene: TRBJ1-1; clone size: many; V gene: TRBV20-1; CDR3 length: 12; D gene: .; CDR3 protein: CSVVDMNTEAFF; CDR3 DNA: TGCAGTGTGGTAGATATGAACACTGAAGCTTTCTTT
J gene: TRBJ2-1; clone size: many; V gene: TRBV29-1; CDR3 length: 17; D gene: TRBD2; CDR3 protein: CSLIPSGRDRSYNEQFF; CDR3 DNA: TGCAGCCTCATCCCTAGCGGGAGAGACCGCTCCTACAATGAGCAGTTCTTC
J gene: TRBJ2-5; clone size: many; V gene: TRBV7-3; CDR3 length: 15; D gene: .; CDR3 protein: CASSFSGGKEETQYF; CDR3 DNA: TGTGCCAGCAGCTTCTCAGGGGGGAAAGAAGAGACCCAGTACTTC
J gene: TRBJ2-3; clone size: .; V gene: TRBV5-1; CDR3 length: 16; D gene: TRBD2; CDR3 protein: CASSWRLAGESDTQYF; CDR3 DNA: TGCGCCAGCAGCTGGAGACTAGCGGGAGAATCTGATACGCAGTATTTT
J gene: TRBJ2-1; clone size: .; V gene: TRBV12-3/TRBV12-4; CDR3 length: 13; D gene: TRBD2; CDR3 protein: CASSSGLAGVPFF; CDR3 DNA: TGTGCCAGCAGTTCGGGACTAGCGGGAGTCCCGTTCTTC
J gene: TRBJ2-1; clone size: few; V gene: TRBV4-3; CDR3 length: 13; D gene: .; CDR3 protein: CASSQGDYTEQFF; CDR3 DNA: TGCGCCAGCAGCCAGGGCGACTATACTGAGCAGTTCTTC
J gene: TRBJ2-7; clone size: few; V gene: TRBV30; CDR3 length: 15; D gene: .; CDR3 protein: CAWSVVKRYSYEQYF; CDR3 DNA: TGTGCCTGGAGTGTAGTGAAGCGATACTCCTACGAGCAGTACTTC
J gene: TRBJ2-5; clone size: .; V gene: TRBV19; CDR3 length: 15; D gene: .; CDR3 protein: CASRKGPIPQETQYF; CDR3 DNA: TGTGCCAGCAGAAAGGGACCGATACCCCAAGAGACCCAGTACTTC
J gene: TRBJ2-1; clone size: .; V gene: TRBV2; CDR3 length: 15; D gene: .; CDR3 protein: CASSASSSSYNEQFF; CDR3 DNA: TGTGCCAGCAGCGCATCTTCGAGCTCCTACAATGAGCAGTTCTTC
J gene: TRBJ2-1; clone size: .; V gene: TRBV9; CDR3 length: 15; D gene: TRBD1; CDR3 protein: CASSVGQGTYNEQFF; CDR3 DNA: TGTGCCAGCAGCGTCGGACAGGGGACATACAATGAGCAGTTCTTC
J gene: TRBJ2-1; clone size: .; V gene: TRBV29-1; CDR3 length: 13; D gene: .; CDR3 protein: CSVTTSSYNEQFF; CDR3 DNA: TGCAGCGTTACCACAAGCTCCTACAATGAGCAGTTCTTC
J gene: TRBJ2-3; clone size: .; V gene: TRBV5-1; CDR3 length: 15; D gene: .; CDR3 protein: CASSFTGFHTDTQYF; CDR3 DNA: TGCGCCAGCAGCTTTACTGGGTTTCACACAGATACGCAGTATTTT
J gene: TRBJ1-2; clone size: .; V gene: TRBV28; CDR3 length: 14; D gene: .; CDR3 protein: CASVQPSNHYGYTF; CDR3 DNA: TGTGCCAGCGTCCAGCCCTCCAACCATTATGGCTACACCTTC
J gene: TRBJ2-6; clone size: few; V gene: TRBV12-3/TRBV12-4; CDR3 length: 15; D gene: TRBD1; CDR3 protein: CASSSRGPGANVLTF; CDR3 DNA: TGTGCCAGCAGTTCCAGGGGGCCAGGGGCCAACGTCCTGACTTTC
J gene: TRBJ2-3; clone size: .; V gene: TRBV5-1; CDR3 length: 15; D gene: TRBD1; CDR3 protein: CASSPGTAGPDTQYF; CDR3 DNA: TGCGCCAGCAGCCCCGGGACAGCCGGTCCAGATACGCAGTATTTT
J gene: TRBJ2-5; clone size: few; V gene: TRBV4-2; CDR3 length: 18; D gene: TRBD2; CDR3 protein: CASSQDGDASGSQETQYF; CDR3 DNA: TGTGCCAGCAGCCAAGATGGGGACGCTAGCGGGAGCCAAGAGACCCAGTACTTC
J gene: TRBJ2-7; clone size: few; V gene: TRBV28; CDR3 length: 12; D gene: .; CDR3 protein: CATNGGRYEQYF; CDR3 DNA: TGTGCCACCAACGGGGGTCGCTACGAGCAGTACTTC
J gene: TRBJ2-1; clone size: .; V gene: TRBV4-1; CDR3 length: 15; D gene: .; CDR3 protein: CASSTLAGTRVEQFF; CDR3 DNA: TGCGCCAGCAGCACGCTAGCTGGGACGAGGGTTGAGCAGTTCTTC
J gene: TRBJ2-4; clone size: .; V gene: TRBV12-3/TRBV12-4; CDR3 length: 14; D gene: .; CDR3 protein: CASSMWELRNIQYF; CDR3 DNA: TGTGCCAGCAGTATGTGGGAGCTCAGAAACATTCAGTACTTC
J gene: TRBJ2-5; clone size: few; V gene: TRBV3-1; CDR3 length: 14; D gene: TRBD2; CDR3 protein: CASTYQSGEETQYF; CDR3 DNA: TGTGCCAGCACCTACCAAAGCGGGGAAGAGACCCAGTACTTC
J gene: TRBJ2-3; clone size: few; V gene: TRBV29-1; CDR3 length: 15; D gene: .; CDR3 protein: CSVDRQALSTDTQYF; CDR3 DNA: TGCAGCGTAGACCGACAGGCCCTTAGCACAGATACGCAGTATTTT
J gene: TRBJ1-2; clone size: few; V gene: TRBV4-3; CDR3 length: 14; D gene: .; CDR3 protein: CASSQDHGPWGYTF; CDR3 DNA: TGCGCCAGCAGCCAAGATCATGGGCCCTGGGGCTACACCTTC
J gene: TRBJ2-3; clone size: few; V gene: TRBV10-3; CDR3 length: 17; D gene: TRBD2; CDR3 protein: CAIRGLAGGVSTDTQYF; CDR3 DNA: TGTGCCATCAGGGGACTAGCGGGAGGGGTTAGCACAGATACGCAGTATTTT
J gene: TRBJ1-5; clone size: .; V gene: TRBV20-1; CDR3 length: 12; D gene: .; CDR3 protein: CSAIEGNQPQHF; CDR3 DNA: TGCAGTGCTATTGAGGGTAATCAGCCCCAGCATTTT
J gene: TRBJ2-4; clone size: few; V gene: TRBV6-1; CDR3 length: 16; D gene: .; CDR3 protein: CASRGLGQTGKNIQYF; CDR3 DNA: TGTGCCAGCAGGGGACTTGGGCAGACAGGCAAAAACATTCAGTACTTC
J gene: TRBJ2-5; clone size: .; V gene: TRBV11-2; CDR3 length: 16; D gene: TRBD2; CDR3 protein: CASSTHGAGGRETQYF; CDR3 DNA: TGTGCCAGCAGCACCCATGGAGCGGGAGGGCGTGAGACCCAGTACTTC
J gene: TRBJ2-3; clone size: many; V gene: TRBV11-3; CDR3 length: 15; D gene: .; CDR3 protein: CASSLGGRGTDTQYF; CDR3 DNA: TGTGCCAGCAGCTTAGGAGGCAGGGGCACAGATACGCAGTATTTT
J gene: TRBJ2-7; clone size: many; V gene: TRBV2; CDR3 length: 12; D gene: .; CDR3 protein: CASSFNSYEQYF; CDR3 DNA: TGTGCCAGCAGTTTTAACTCCTACGAGCAGTACTTC
J gene: TRBJ2-1; clone size: few; V gene: TRBV20-1; CDR3 length: 14; D gene: .; CDR3 protein: CSANLAVSYNEQFF; CDR3 DNA: TGCAGTGCTAATCTAGCAGTGAGCTACAATGAGCAGTTCTTC
J gene: TRBJ1-1; clone size: many; V gene: TRBV10-3; CDR3 length: 16; D gene: .; CDR3 protein: CAISEGTRQKNTEAFF; CDR3 DNA: TGTGCCATCAGTGAGGGGACTCGACAGAAGAACACTGAAGCTTTCTTT
J gene: TRBJ2-7; clone size: .; V gene: TRBV18; CDR3 length: 13; D gene: .; CDR3 protein: CASSLDSGDEQYF; CDR3 DNA: TGTGCCAGCTCACTGGACAGCGGGGACGAGCAGTACTTC
J gene: TRBJ1-1; clone size: many; V gene: TRBV12-3/TRBV12-4; CDR3 length: 14; D gene: TRBD1; CDR3 protein: CASSLATGATEAFF; CDR3 DNA: TGTGCCAGCAGTTTAGCAACAGGGGCGACTGAAGCTTTCTTT
J gene: TRBJ2-1; clone size: many; V gene: TRBV28; CDR3 length: 14; D gene: .; CDR3 protein: CASRLSITNNEQFF; CDR3 DNA: TGTGCCAGCAGGCTCTCGATTACCAACAATGAGCAGTTCTTC
J gene: TRBJ1-2; clone size: few; V gene: TRBV10-3; CDR3 length: 13; D gene: .; CDR3 protein: CAIRQGLNYGYTF; CDR3 DNA: TGTGCCATCAGACAGGGTTTAAACTATGGCTACACCTTC
J gene: TRBJ1-6; clone size: few; V gene: TRBV27; CDR3 length: 13; D gene: .; CDR3 protein: CASSGGRRSPLHF; CDR3 DNA: TGTGCCAGCAGTGGGGGGCGGAGGTCACCCCTCCACTTT
J gene: TRBJ2-3; clone size: .; V gene: TRBV19; CDR3 length: 18; D gene: TRBD2; CDR3 protein: CASSIGLAGGPERDTQYF; CDR3 DNA: TGTGCCAGTAGTATAGGACTAGCGGGAGGGCCAGAACGAGATACGCAGTATTTT
J gene: TRBJ2-5; clone size: many; V gene: TRBV13; CDR3 length: 15; D gene: TRBD1; CDR3 protein: CASSSRDRDQETQYF; CDR3 DNA: TGTGCCAGCAGCTCCCGGGACAGGGACCAAGAGACCCAGTACTTC
J gene: TRBJ2-1; clone size: many; V gene: TRBV5-1; CDR3 length: 17; D gene: TRBD2; CDR3 protein: CASSPSLSGRAYNEQFF; CDR3 DNA: TGCGCCAGCAGCCCATCCCTTAGCGGGAGGGCCTACAATGAGCAGTTCTTC
J gene: TRBJ2-3; clone size: few; V gene: TRBV15; CDR3 length: 15; D gene: .; CDR3 protein: CATSRDGERRDTQYF; CDR3 DNA: TGTGCCACCAGCAGAGACGGGGAGCGGCGGGATACGCAGTATTTT
J gene: TRBJ2-2; clone size: many; V gene: TRBV11-3; CDR3 length: 16; D gene: .; CDR3 protein: CASSPMPGVNTGELFF; CDR3 DNA: TGTGCCAGCAGCCCAATGCCGGGGGTGAACACCGGGGAGCTGTTTTTT
J gene: TRBJ2-1; clone size: many; V gene: TRBV5-6; CDR3 length: 13; D gene: .; CDR3 protein: CASSFTLRNEQFF; CDR3 DNA: TGTGCCAGCAGCTTTACCCTCCGCAATGAGCAGTTCTTC
J gene: TRBJ2-5; clone size: .; V gene: TRBV7-9; CDR3 length: 11; D gene: .; CDR3 protein: CASSYEETQYF; CDR3 DNA: TGTGCCAGCAGTTACGAGGAGACCCAGTACTTC
J gene: TRBJ2-7; clone size: few; V gene: TRBV9; CDR3 length: 16; D gene: TRBD2; CDR3 protein: CASSVSLAGNSYEQYF; CDR3 DNA: TGTGCCAGCAGCGTATCCCTAGCGGGGAACTCCTACGAGCAGTACTTC
J gene: TRBJ2-3; clone size: .; V gene: TRBV7-3; CDR3 length: 19; D gene: TRBD2; CDR3 protein: CASSPTSGSRFRFTDTQYF; CDR3 DNA: TGTGCCAGCAGCCCGACTAGCGGGAGTCGTTTTCGTTTCACAGATACGCAGTATTTT
J gene: TRBJ2-2; clone size: few; V gene: TRBV6-1; CDR3 length: 15; D gene: TRBD1; CDR3 protein: CASSGWGQRTGELFF; CDR3 DNA: TGTGCCAGCAGTGGATGGGGACAGCGGACCGGGGAGCTGTTTTTT
J gene: TRBJ2-1; clone size: .; V gene: TRBV20-1; CDR3 length: 18; D gene: TRBD2; CDR3 protein: CSAEGGLAQGHPYNEQFF; CDR3 DNA: TGCAGTGCAGAAGGGGGACTAGCCCAGGGCCACCCCTACAATGAGCAGTTCTTC